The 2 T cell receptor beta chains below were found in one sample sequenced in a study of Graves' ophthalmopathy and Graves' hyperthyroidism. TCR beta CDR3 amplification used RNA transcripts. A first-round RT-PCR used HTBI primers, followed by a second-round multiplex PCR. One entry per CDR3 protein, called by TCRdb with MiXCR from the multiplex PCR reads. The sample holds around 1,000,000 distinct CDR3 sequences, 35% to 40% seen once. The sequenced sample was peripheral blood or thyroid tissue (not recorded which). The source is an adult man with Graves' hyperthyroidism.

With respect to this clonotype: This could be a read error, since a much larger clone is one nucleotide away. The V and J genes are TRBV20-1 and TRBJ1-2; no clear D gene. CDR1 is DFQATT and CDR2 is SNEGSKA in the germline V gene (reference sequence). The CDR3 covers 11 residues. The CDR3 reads CSASLSYGHTF. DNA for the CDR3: TGCAGTGCTAGCTTGAGCTATGGCCACACCTTC.

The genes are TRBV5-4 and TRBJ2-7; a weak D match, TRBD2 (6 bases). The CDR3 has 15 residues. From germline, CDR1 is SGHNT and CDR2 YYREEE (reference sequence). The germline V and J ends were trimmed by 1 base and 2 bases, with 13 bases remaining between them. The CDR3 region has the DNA TGTGCCAGCAGCTTGCGAACGGGAGTCGCCTACGAGCAGTACTTC. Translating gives CASSLRTGVAYEQYF.